This T cell receptor (beta chain) comes out of a study of blood T cell repertoires in COVID-19. In the study overall: Sources were T cells, B-cell-depleted T cells, or PBMCs; the material itself was cDNA or gDNA.

TCRdb keeps only in-frame clones here, not all; method: immunoSEQ multiplex PCR. This sample has about 200,000 clones, with around three quarters found just once. Trimming removed 4 bases at V and 2 bases at J, with 14 bases between. Germline CDR1 is LNHDA and CDR2 is SQIVND (reference sequence). The CDR3 contains 15 residues. V gene TRBV19 combines with J gene TRBJ1-1, with unresolved D. The TCR sequence derives from a woman in her 70s with acute or convalescent COVID-19. Sample: peripheral blood. Here the CDR3 reads CASSKGSQLNTEAFF. DNA for the CDR3: TGTGCCAGTAGTAAAGGCAGTCAACTAAACACTGAAGCTTTCTTT.